The clone carrying this T cell receptor beta chain was observed a handful of times. Antigen: not known. The data belong to a study of cytomegalovirus exposure and HLA in healthy donors. Study findings and constraints: Previous analysis showed most TCR beta V segments were productive about 90% or about 30% of the time. The study carried out a later analysis of TCR beta sequences. It associated 16,951 of them with specific HLA alleles at a false discovery rate of 0.05. Most TCR sequences showed up rarely, but some public TCRs showed up in many donors. A few CMV-associated chains proved CMV antigen-specific in vitro.

CDR1 and CDR2 (germline): MDHEN, SYDVKM. The CDR3 is made up of 15 amino acids. V lost 5 bases, J lost 5 bases, and 6 bases stayed unmatched. 13 Jbeta primers and 60 Vbeta primers were used for the PCR. Some clones are missing from TCRdb's copy, which holds only in-frame ones; the method was immunoSEQ multiplex PCR. The sample lists 120,000 or so clones; roughly four fifths were seen once. The TCR sequence derives from a woman in her 40s in good health and CMV-seropositive. Specimen: PBMCs. This rearrangement joins TRBV28 to TRBJ2-2, with 9 bases identical to TRBD1. CDR3: CASSNRGQITGELFF. The CDR3 bases are TGTGCCAGCAGTAACAGGGGGCAAATTACCGGGGAGCTGTTTTTT.